The next 14 T cell receptor beta chains were all read from a single sample in a study of monozygotic twins with inflammatory bowel disease. TCRdb re-called the 5' RACE reads; one entry per CDR3 protein, DNA not given. Here the sample table reports about 160,000 distinct CDR3 sequences. The sequenced sample consisted of blood. Receptors were obtained from a human donor with ulcerative colitis or Crohn's disease, or a healthy co-twin of an affected twin (not recorded which).

The chain is built from TRBV5-1 and TRBJ1-2. CDR1 SGHRS and CDR2 YFSETQ come from the germline V gene. The CDR3 loop spans 15 amino acids. The CDR3 loop is CASSGLAETNYGYTF.

This sequence joins TRBV5-1 and TRBJ2-2. The CDR3 has 15 amino acids. Germline V gene sequence: CDR1 SGHRS, CDR2 YFSETQ. CDR3 sequence reads: CASSLAPRDTGELFF.

The genes are TRBV7-2 and TRBJ2-5; as DNA is missing, the TRBD2 call by TCRdb cannot be tested. The CDR3 has 13 residues. CDR1 and CDR2 from the germline V gene are SGHTA and FQGNSA. The CDR3 loop reads CASSPQGGETQYF.

J is TRBJ2-4 and V is TRBV12-5; TCRdb outputs TRBD1, but without DNA this stays unchecked. CDR1 is LGHNT and CDR2 is FRNRAP in the germline V gene. This CDR3 has 14 residues. The CDR3 loop is CASATGNDENIQYF.

The chain couples TRBV4-3 to TRBJ2-7; lacking DNA, the TRBD1 call made by TCRdb goes unchecked. The CDR3 is made up of 14 amino acids. CDR1 is LGHNA and CDR2 is YSLEER in the germline V gene. CDR3 residues: CASSQVGGTYEQYF.

The chain uses TRBV20-1 and TRBJ1-1. Germline-derived CDR1 and CDR2 are DFQATT and SNEGSKA (reference sequence). The CDR3 covers 13 residues. CDR3: CSAKGEGSTEAFF.

This chain links TRBV15 with TRBJ2-3; the D call of TRBD1 rests on TCRdb alone, since no DNA is present to check it. Germline CDR1 and CDR2: LNHNV and YYDKDF (reference sequence). This CDR3 has 18 amino acids. Here the CDR3 reads CATSRDRTSLGSTDTQYF.

The chain has TRBV20-1 and TRBJ2-5; TCRdb's D gene call, TRBD1, goes unchecked for lack of DNA. The CDR3 is 17 amino acids. Germline V CDR1 and CDR2: DFQATT, SNEGSKA (reference sequence). The CDR3 here is CSARAWGETGKRETQYF.

This chain links TRBV12-3 or TRBV12-4 with TRBJ2-3; TCRdb's D call of TRBD1 is untestable without DNA. The CDR3 is made up of 17 amino acids. CDR3 in amino acids: CASSRPWGQPTADTQYF.

The chain couples TRBV11-1 to TRBJ2-5; without DNA, the TCRdb call of TRBD2 cannot be checked. This CDR3 comprises 16 residues. The V gene's germline CDR1 is SGHAT and CDR2 FQDESV (reference sequence). The CDR3 loop is CASSPPEGPGQETQYF.

The rearrangement links TRBV6-2 or TRBV6-3 to TRBJ2-2; lacking DNA, the TRBD2 call made by TCRdb goes unchecked. The CDR3 spans 16 residues. Germline CDR1 reads MNHEY; CDR2 reads SVGEGT. The chain's CDR3 is CASLGLAGERAGELFF.

The chain is built from TRBV7-9 and TRBJ2-7; TCRdb's assignment of TRBD1 cannot be checked, as there is no DNA. Per the germline V gene, CDR1 is SEHNR and CDR2 is FQNEAQ (reference sequence). The length of the CDR3 is 17 residues. The CDR3 here is CASSPRTGAIGYYEQYF.

The chain joins TRBV18 to TRBJ2-7; TCRdb's D call of TRBD1 is untestable without DNA. Per germline, CDR1 KGHSH and CDR2 LQKENI. CDR3 length: 15 residues. CDR3 sequence: CASSPGTGTTYEQYF.

V usage is TRBV20-1 and J usage is TRBJ1-5; TCRdb's D gene call, TRBD1, goes unchecked for lack of DNA. Germline V gene data show CDR1 as DFQATT and CDR2 as SNEGSKA (reference sequence). CDR3 length equals 17 residues. CDR3 protein: CSALSGTGDYSNQPQHF.